This T cell receptor (beta chain) was profiled in a study of blood T cell repertoires in COVID-19. Study at large: Acute-phase and convalescent COVID-19 samples originated in the United States, Italy and Spain. T cells, B-cell-depleted T cells, or PBMCs provided the cDNA or gDNA that served as material.

Authors' processing steps: Amplification with reference gene primers provided the estimates of nucleated cell counts. TCRdb's table, derived via immunoSEQ multiplex PCR, lists solely in-frame clones and lacks some. V, J and clone size are taken as reported in that table, and D and trimming were inferred from the DNA itself. The sample includes about 14,000 clones, about 80% seen only once; the top ten take about 22%. The V end lost 3 bases, the J end lost 5 bases, and 10 bases lay between the germline ends. CDR1 and CDR2 from the germline V gene are LNHDA and SQIVND (reference sequence). The CDR3 has 14 amino acids.

The sequenced sample was peripheral blood. This TCR was recovered from a woman aged 55-69 years with acute or convalescent COVID-19. V usage is TRBV19 and J usage is TRBJ2-2, with a tentative D call TRBD1 (6 bases). The CDR3 bases are TGTGCCAGTAGTATCAGGGGAGCTACCGGGGAGCTGTTTTTT. It translates to CASSIRGATGELFF.